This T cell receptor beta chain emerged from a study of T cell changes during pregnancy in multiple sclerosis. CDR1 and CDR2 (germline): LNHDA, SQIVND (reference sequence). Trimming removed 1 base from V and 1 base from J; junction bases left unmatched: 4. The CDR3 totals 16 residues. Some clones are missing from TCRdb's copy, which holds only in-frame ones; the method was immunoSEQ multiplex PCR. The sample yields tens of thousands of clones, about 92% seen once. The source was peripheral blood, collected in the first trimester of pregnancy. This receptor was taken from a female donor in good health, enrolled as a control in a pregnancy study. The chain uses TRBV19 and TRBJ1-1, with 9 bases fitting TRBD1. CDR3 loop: CASSIVGTGKNTEAFF. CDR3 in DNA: TGTGCCAGTAGTATAGTTGGGACAGGGAAGAACACTGAAGCTTTCTTT.